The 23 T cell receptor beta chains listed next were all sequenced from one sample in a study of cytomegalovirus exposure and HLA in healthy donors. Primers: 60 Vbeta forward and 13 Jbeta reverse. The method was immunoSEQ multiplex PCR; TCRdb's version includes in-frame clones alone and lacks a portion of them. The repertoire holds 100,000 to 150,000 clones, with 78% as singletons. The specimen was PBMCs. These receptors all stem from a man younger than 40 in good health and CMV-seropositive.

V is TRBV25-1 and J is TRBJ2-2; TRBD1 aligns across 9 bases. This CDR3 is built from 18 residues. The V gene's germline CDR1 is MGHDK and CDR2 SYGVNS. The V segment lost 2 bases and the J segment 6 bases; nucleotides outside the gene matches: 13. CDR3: CASSEVTGGRQGAGELFF. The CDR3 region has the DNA TGTGCCAGCAGTGAAGTCACGGGCGGGAGACAGGGGGCCGGGGAGCTGTTTTTT.

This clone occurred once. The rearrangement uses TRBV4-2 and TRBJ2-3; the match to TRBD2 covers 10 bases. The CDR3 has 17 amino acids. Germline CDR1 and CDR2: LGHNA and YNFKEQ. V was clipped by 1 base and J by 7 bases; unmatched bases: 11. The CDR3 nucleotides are TGTGCCAGCAGCCAAGTGGGGTTAGCGGGAGGAGGGAATACGCAGTATTTT. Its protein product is CASSQVGLAGGGNTQYF.

The CDR3 here is CASSLGVTSGRAGEQFF. The CDR3, as DNA: TGCGCCAGCAGCTTGGGGGTCACTAGCGGGAGGGCCGGTGAGCAGTTCTTC. This chain joins TRBV5-1 and TRBJ2-1; 13 nucleotides match TRBD2. From germline, CDR1 is SGHRS and CDR2 YFSETQ. Germline trimming cut 0 bases from V and 9 bases from J; bases unmatched to any gene: 9. CDR3 size: 17 residues.

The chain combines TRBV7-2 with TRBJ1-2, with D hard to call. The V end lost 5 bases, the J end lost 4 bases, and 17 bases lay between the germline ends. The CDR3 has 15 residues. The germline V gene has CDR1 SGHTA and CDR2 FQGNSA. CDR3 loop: CASSPLTDLAYGYTF. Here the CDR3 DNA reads TGTGCCAGCAGCCCATTGACCGACTTGGCCTATGGCTACACCTTC.

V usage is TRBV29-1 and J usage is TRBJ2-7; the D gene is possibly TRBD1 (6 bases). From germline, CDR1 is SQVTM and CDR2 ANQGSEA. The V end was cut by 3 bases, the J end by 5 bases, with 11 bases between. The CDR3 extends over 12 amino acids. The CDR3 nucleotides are TGCAGCGTTGAGGGGGCGAGGAACGAGCAGTACTTC. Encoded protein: CSVEGARNEQYF.

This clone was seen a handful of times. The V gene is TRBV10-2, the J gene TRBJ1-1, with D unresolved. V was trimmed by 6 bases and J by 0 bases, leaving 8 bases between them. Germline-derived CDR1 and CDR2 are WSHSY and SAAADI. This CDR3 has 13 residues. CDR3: CASRELVNTEAFF. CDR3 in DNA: TGCGCCAGCAGAGAACTGGTGAACACTGAAGCTTTCTTT.

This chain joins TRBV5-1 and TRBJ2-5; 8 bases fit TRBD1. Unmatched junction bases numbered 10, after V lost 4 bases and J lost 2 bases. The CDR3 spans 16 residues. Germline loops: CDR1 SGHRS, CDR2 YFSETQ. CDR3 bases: TGCGCCAGCAGCACCAGGGGGCTCGGGCCGCAAGAGACCCAGTACTTC. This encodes CASSTRGLGPQETQYF.

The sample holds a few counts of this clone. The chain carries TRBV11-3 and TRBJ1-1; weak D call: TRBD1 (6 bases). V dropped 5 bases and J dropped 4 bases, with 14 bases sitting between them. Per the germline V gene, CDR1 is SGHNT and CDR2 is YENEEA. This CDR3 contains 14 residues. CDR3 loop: CASSRSGEGTEAFF. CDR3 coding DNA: TGTGCCAGCAGCCGTTCAGGGGAGGGCACTGAAGCTTTCTTT.

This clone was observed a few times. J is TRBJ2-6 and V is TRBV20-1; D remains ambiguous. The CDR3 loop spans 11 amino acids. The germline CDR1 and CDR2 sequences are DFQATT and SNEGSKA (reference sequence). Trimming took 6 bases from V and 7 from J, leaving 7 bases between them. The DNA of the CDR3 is TGCAGTGCATCTTTAGCCAACGTCCTGACTTTC. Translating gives CSASLANVLTF.

This CDR3 is CASSSSPGGETQYF. The CDR3 nucleotides are TGTGCCAGCAGTTCCTCCCCGGGAGGAGAGACCCAGTACTTC. The chain recombines TRBV6-5 with TRBJ2-5, with 7 bases aligning to TRBD2. J gave up 4 bases and V 4 bases, and 6 bases lay outside the gene matches. The CDR3 totals 14 residues. Germline-derived CDR1 and CDR2 are MNHEY and SVGAGI.

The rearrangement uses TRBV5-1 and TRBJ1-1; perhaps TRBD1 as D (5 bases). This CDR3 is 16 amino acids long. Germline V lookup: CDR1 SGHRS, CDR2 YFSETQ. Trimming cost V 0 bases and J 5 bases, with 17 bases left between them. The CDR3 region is CASSLGGGGPGTEAFF. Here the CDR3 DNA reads TGCGCCAGCAGCTTGGGTGGGGGAGGGCCGGGGACTGAAGCTTTCTTT.

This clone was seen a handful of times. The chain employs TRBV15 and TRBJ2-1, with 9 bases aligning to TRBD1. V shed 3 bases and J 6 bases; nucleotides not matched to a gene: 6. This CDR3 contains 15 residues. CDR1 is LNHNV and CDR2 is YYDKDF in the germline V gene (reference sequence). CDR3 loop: CATSRGQGDGNEQFF. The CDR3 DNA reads TGTGCCACCAGCAGGGGACAGGGTGATGGCAATGAGCAGTTCTTC.

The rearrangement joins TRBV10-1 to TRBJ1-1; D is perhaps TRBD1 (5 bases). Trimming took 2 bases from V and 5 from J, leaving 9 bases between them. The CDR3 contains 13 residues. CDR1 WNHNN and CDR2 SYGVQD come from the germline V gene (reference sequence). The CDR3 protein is CASSEPGGTEAFF. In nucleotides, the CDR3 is TGCGCCAGCAGTGAGCCCGGGGGGACTGAAGCTTTCTTT.

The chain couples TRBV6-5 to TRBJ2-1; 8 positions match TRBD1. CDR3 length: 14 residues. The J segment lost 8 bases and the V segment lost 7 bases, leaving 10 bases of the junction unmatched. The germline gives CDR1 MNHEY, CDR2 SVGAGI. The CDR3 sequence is CASNVRGRGDEQFF. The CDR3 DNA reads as TGTGCCAGCAACGTCAGGGGGCGCGGGGATGAGCAGTTCTTC.

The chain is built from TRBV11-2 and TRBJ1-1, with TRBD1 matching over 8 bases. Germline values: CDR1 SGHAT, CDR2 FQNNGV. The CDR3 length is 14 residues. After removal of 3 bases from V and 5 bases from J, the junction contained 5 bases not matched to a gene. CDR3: CASSFRTGWTEAFF. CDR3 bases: TGTGCCAGCAGCTTCCGGACAGGGTGGACTGAAGCTTTCTTT.

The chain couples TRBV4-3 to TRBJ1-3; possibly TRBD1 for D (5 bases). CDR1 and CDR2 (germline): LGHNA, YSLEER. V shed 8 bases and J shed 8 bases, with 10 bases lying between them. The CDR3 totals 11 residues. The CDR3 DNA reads TGCGCCAGCCGGGGGGGTTACACCATATATTTT. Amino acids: CASRGGYTIYF.

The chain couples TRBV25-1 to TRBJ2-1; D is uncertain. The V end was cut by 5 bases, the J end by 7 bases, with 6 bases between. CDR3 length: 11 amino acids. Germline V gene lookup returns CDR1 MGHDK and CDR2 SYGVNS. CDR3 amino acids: CASSYTNEQFF. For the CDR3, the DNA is TGTGCCAGCAGTTATACTAATGAGCAGTTCTTC. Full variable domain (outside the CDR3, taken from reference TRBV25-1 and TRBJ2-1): EADIYQTPRYLVIGTGKKITLECSQTMGHDKMYWYQQDPGMELHLIHYSYGVNSTEKGDLSSESTVSRIRTEHFPLTLESARPSHTSQYLCASSYTNEQFFGPGTRLTVL.

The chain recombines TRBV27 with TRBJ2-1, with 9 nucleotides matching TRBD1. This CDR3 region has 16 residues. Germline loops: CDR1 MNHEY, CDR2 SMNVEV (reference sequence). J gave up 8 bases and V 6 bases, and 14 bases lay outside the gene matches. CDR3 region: CASSRPRTGVVDEQFF. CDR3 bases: TGTGCCAGCAGCCGCCCCAGGACAGGGGTTGTCGATGAGCAGTTCTTC.

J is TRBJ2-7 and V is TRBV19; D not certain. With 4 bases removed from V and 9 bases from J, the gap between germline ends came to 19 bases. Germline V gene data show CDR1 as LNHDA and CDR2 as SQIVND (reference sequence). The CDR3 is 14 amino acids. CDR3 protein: CASSTRRGFMGQYF. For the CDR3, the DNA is TGTGCCAGTAGTACTCGGCGCGGATTCATGGGGCAGTACTTC.

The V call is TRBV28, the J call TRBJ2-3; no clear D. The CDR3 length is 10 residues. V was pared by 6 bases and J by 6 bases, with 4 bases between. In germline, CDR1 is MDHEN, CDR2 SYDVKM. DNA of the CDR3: TGTGCCAGCAGGAGGGATACGCAGTATTTT. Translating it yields CASRRDTQYF.

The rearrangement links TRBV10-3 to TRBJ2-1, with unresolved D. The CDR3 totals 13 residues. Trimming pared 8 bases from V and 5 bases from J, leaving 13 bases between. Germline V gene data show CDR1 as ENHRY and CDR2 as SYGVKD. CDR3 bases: TGTGCCATCGTGGGTGCGGAGAACAATGAGCAGTTCTTC. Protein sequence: CAIVGAENNEQFF.

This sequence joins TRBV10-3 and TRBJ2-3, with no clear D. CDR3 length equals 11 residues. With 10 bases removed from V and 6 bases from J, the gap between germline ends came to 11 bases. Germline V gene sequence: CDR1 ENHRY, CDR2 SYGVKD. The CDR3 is CATRGMDTQYF. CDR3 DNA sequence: TGTGCCACCCGCGGAATGGATACGCAGTATTTT.

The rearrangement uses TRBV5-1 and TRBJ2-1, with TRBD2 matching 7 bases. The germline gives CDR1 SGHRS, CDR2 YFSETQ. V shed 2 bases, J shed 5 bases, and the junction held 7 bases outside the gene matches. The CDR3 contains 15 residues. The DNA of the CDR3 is TGCGCCAGCAGCTTTTCAGGGAGGGAGAACAATGAGCAGTTCTTC. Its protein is CASSFSGRENNEQFF. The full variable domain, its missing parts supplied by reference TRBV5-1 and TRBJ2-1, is KAGVTQTPRYLIKTRGQQVTLSCSPISGHRSVSWYQQTPGQGLQFLFEYFSETQRNKGNFPGRFSGRQFSNSRSEMNVSTLELGDSALYLCASSFSGRENNEQFFGPGTRLTVL.